This TCR beta chain was obtained from a study of OX40 agonist ivuxolimab in advanced cancers. Across the whole study: Checkpoint inhibitors had been given previously to over 30% of patients. Findings and caveats of the study: What antigens the expanded peripheral T cells recognized was never established. CD8+ T cells (on average) carried more expanded clones than CD4+ T cells. Some nonresponders also had low normalized T-cell clonal expansion.

As to this clone: The antigen is unknown. Other DNA sequences in this sample translate to the same CDR3.

Method: immunoSEQ multiplex PCR; TCRdb's copy keeps in-frame clones and lacks some. The table lists more than 85,000 clones, 87% of them singletons, with roughly 0.5% in the top ten. The germline CDR1 and CDR2 sequences are SGHRS and YFSETQ. CDR3 size: 13 residues. Between the trimmed V and J ends, which lost 0 bases and 3 bases, there was a span of 6 bases. This sequence joins TRBV5-1 and TRBJ1-1; no reliable D call. The sequencing used CD4+ or CD8+ T cells sorted from blood, collected in a trial of the OX40 agonist ivuxolimab. The source is an adult with an advanced solid tumor such as melanoma, head and neck, liver or kidney cancer. As DNA, the CDR3 is TGCGCCAGCAGCTTGGCGCCAGACACTGAAGCTTTCTTT. Its translation is CASSLAPDTEAFF. Looking up the rest from reference TRBV5-1 and TRBJ1-1 gives the full variable domain: KAGVTQTPRYLIKTRGQQVTLSCSPISGHRSVSWYQQTPGQGLQFLFEYFSETQRNKGNFPGRFSGRQFSNSRSEMNVSTLELGDSALYLCASSLAPDTEAFFGQGTRLTVV.